The rows below give T cell receptor beta chains drawn from one sample of a study of long-term antiretroviral therapy in people with HIV. Sequenced by immunoSEQ multiplex PCR; TCRdb stores in-frame clones only, minus some. Of roughly 25,000 clones listed, roughly 87% are singletons. The sample here was unsorted PBMCs, taken 1.1 years before starting antiretroviral therapy. These receptors were collected from a woman aged 25 to 45 with HIV. Each CDR3 is given with its conserved first and last residue. A row's size may be missing; if present it is once, few, many or a size class.

clone_size cdr3_length v_call cdr3_aa
- 14 TRBV9 CASSEGTARSGAFF
- 17 TRBV28 CASSPIYQGAHHYGYTF
- 16 TRBV19 CASSISGQGAHETQYF
- 17 TRBV12-5 CASGHPGTEYSNQPQHF
once 12 TRBV29-1 CSVEWGAETQYF
- 13 TRBV30 CAWGTELQETQYF
- 11 TRBV9 CASSVFEEQFF
- 14 TRBV2 CASIRDRQGDTIYF
- 13 TRBV10-3 CAISGGEGYGYTF
- 15 TRBV6-1 CASSAGGLGANVLTF
- 16 TRBV30 CALKADARIVGGELFF
- 15 TRBV5-4 CASSSPFWGIGEQFF
- 13 TRBV11-1 CASSSKVSYGYTF
once 14 TRBV5-4 CASSPPDSQETQYF
- 17 TRBV21-1 CASSETGLNYSNQPQHF
- 15 TRBV2 CASSVGGTTNEKLFF
- 17 TRBV9 CASSVGGEGRSNQPQHF
- 17 TRBV4-2 CASSQEASGGNTGELFF
- 14 TRBV23-1 CASSHTGWTGELFF
- 15 TRBV7-9 CASSDSSGGTDTQYF
- 14 TRBV5-5 CASSLGQGKQPQHF
few 14 TRBV15 CATTQDYRQETQYF
few 16 TRBV7-6 CASSLGTSLNPYEQYF
- 16 TRBV5-6 CASSYTGAVWNSPLHF
- 12 TRBV11-2 CATQGAGNTIYF
- 14 TRBV6-4 CASSQDRSSATQYF
once 15 TRBV2 CASDEKQGWSNEQFF
- 14 TRBV5-1 CASSFAGNLDTQYF
- 17 TRBV30 CAWSVRRAGERGNTIYF
- 11 TRBV20-1 CSASLVGEQFF
- 17 TRBV4-2 CASSQATDELGAYGYTF
- 16 TRBV9 CASSVSRDRGDYGYTF
- 16 TRBV6-1 CASSEWSVGQPDTQYF
- 16 TRBV19 CASSPRTEMNTGELFF
- 14 TRBV11-2 CASSLDVWSNEQFF
- 15 TRBV5-1 CASSPGSEANYGYTF
- 15 TRBV7-3 CASSFDRGNYNEQFF
- 12 TRBV29-1 CSARTGGTEAFF
- 11 TRBV20-1 CSVPGLYGYTF
- 17 TRBV27 CASSVLSRDSNSYEQYF
- 14 TRBV18 CASSPRDGSYEQYF
- 10 TRBV6-5 CASGRNGYTF
- 14 TRBV29-1 CSVGGPRTNYGYTF
- 16 TRBV5-1 CASSLGVSLSDTEAFF
- 13 TRBV7-9 CASSLAPPGELFF
once 12 TRBV15 CATSRDSYGYTF
- 15 TRBV5-6 CASSLIRTAGNTIYF
- 15 TRBV10-3 CAISESEGGRETQYF
- 16 TRBV11-2 CASRPLTGIYNSPLHF
once 15 TRBV14 CASSQRDRGNTEAFF
- 11 TRBV29-1 CSVTWGNEQFF
- 12 TRBV13 CASTSSFDEQFF
- 14 TRBV2 CASSEERGNTEAFF